This TCR beta chain was sequenced for a study of blood T cell repertoires in COVID-19. Study-wide context: The analysed material was cDNA or gDNA that came from T cells, B-cell-depleted T cells, or PBMCs.

In the study's own analysis: By means of reference gene primer amplification, nucleated cell counts were estimated. The repertoire was sequenced with immunoSEQ multiplex PCR; TCRdb's copy has only in-frame clones and lacks some. The D gene and trimming were derived from the DNA, and the V and J assignments and clone size from that table. The data contain 97,000 or so clones, 84% of them seen just once; the ten biggest clones take up around 4.3%. Germline-derived CDR1 and CDR2 are SEHNR and FQNEAQ (reference sequence). V lost 4 bases, J lost 3 bases, and 11 bases lay in between. This CDR3 has 14 residues.

This chain links TRBV7-9 with TRBJ2-3, with D tentatively TRBD1 (6 bases). This TCR was recovered from a human donor in a cohort sampled during active COVID-19. What was sequenced was peripheral blood. CDR3 coding DNA: TGTGCCAGCAGCTCCTTCGGACAGACAGATACGCAGTATTTT. Its protein product is CASSSFGQTDTQYF.